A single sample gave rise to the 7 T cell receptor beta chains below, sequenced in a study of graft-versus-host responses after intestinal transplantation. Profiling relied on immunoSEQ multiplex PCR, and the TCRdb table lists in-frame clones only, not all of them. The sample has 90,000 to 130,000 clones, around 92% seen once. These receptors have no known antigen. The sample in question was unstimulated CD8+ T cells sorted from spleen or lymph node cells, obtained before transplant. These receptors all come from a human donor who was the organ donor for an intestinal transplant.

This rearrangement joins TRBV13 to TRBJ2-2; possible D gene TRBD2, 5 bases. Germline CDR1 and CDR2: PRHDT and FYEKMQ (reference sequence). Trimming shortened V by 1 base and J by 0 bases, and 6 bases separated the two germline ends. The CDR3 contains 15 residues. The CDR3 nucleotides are TGTGCCAGCAGCTTAGCCGGGGCGAACACCGGGGAGCTGTTTTTT. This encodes CASSLAGANTGELFF.

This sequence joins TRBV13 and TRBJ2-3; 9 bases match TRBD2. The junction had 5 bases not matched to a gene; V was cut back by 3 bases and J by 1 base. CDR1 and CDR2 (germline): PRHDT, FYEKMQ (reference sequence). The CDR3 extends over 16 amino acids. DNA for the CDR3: TGTGCCAGCAGCTTTAAGCGGGAGGAAGGCACAGATACGCAGTATTTT. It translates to CASSFKREEGTDTQYF.

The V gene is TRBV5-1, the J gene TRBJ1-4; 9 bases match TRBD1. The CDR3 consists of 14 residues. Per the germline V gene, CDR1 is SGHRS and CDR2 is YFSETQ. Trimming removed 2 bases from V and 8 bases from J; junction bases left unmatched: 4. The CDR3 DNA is TGCGCCAGCAGCTTCTGGACAGGGGACGAAAAACTGTTTTTT. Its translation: CASSFWTGDEKLFF.

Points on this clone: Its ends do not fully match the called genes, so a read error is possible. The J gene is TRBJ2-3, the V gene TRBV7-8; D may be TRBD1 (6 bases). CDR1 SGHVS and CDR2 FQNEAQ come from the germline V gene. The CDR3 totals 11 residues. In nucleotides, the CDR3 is TGTGCCAGCAGCTCAGGGGCGGCCCCAGCTTTT. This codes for CASSSGAAPAF.

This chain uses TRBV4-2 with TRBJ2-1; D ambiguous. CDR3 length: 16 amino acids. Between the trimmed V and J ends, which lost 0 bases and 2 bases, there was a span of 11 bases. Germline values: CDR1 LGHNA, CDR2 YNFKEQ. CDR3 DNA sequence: TGTGCCAGCAGCCAAGATCTGAGCGTAACCTACAATGAGCAGTTCTTC. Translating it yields CASSQDLSVTYNEQFF.

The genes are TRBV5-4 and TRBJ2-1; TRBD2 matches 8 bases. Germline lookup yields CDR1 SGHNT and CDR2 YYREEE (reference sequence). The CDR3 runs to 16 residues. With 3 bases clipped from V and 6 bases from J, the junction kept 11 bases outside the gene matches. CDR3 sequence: CASSYAGTSEGNEQFF. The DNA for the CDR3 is TGTGCCAGCAGCTACGCCGGGACTAGTGAGGGCAATGAGCAGTTCTTC.

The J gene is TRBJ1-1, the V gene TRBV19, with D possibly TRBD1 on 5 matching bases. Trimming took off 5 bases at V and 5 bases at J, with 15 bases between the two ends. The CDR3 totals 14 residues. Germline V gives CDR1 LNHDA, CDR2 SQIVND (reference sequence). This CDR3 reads CASSWAGEGTEAFF. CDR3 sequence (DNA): TGTGCCAGTAGTTGGGCAGGAGAGGGGACTGAAGCTTTCTTT.